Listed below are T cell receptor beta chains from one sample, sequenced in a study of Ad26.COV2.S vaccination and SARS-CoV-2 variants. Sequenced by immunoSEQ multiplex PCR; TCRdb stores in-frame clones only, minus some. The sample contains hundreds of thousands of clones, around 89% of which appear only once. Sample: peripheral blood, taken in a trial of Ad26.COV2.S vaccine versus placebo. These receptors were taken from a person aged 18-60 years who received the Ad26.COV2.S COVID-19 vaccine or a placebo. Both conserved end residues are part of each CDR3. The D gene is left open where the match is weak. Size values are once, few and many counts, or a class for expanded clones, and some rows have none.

cdr3_aa: CASSGRGTDTQYF
cdr3_nt: TGTGCCAGCAGTGGTAGGGGGACAGATACGCAGTATTTT
j_call: TRBJ2-3
v_call: TRBV27
clone_size: .
cdr3_length: 13
d_call: .

cdr3_aa: CASRGEGNIQYF
cdr3_nt: TGTGCCAGCAGGGGGGAGGGCAACATTCAGTACTTC
j_call: TRBJ2-4
v_call: TRBV2
clone_size: .
cdr3_length: 12
d_call: TRBD2

cdr3_aa: CASSRGDNQPQHF
cdr3_nt: TGTGCCAGCAGCCGGGGGGACAATCAGCCCCAGCATTTT
j_call: TRBJ1-5
v_call: TRBV5-8
clone_size: few
cdr3_length: 13
d_call: .

cdr3_aa: CASTPASTDTQYF
cdr3_nt: TGTGCCAGCACTCCGGCGTCGACAGATACGCAGTATTTT
j_call: TRBJ2-3
v_call: TRBV5-4
clone_size: .
cdr3_length: 13
d_call: .

cdr3_aa: CASSDKGMNTEAFF
cdr3_nt: TGTGCCAGCAGTGACAAAGGCATGAACACTGAAGCTTTCTTT
j_call: TRBJ1-1
v_call: TRBV6-1
clone_size: .
cdr3_length: 14
d_call: .

cdr3_aa: CASSIPEMNTEAFF
cdr3_nt: TGTGCCAGTAGTATTCCGGAAATGAACACTGAAGCTTTCTTT
j_call: TRBJ1-1
v_call: TRBV19
clone_size: once
cdr3_length: 14
d_call: .

cdr3_aa: CASSQDMFYEQYF
cdr3_nt: TGTGCCAGCAGCCAAGATATGTTCTACGAGCAGTACTTC
j_call: TRBJ2-7
v_call: TRBV4-2
clone_size: once
cdr3_length: 13
d_call: .

cdr3_aa: CASSRGLAGVQETQYF
cdr3_nt: TGTGCCAGCAGCCGGGGACTAGCGGGCGTCCAAGAGACCCAGTACTTC
j_call: TRBJ2-5
v_call: TRBV5-4
clone_size: .
cdr3_length: 16
d_call: TRBD2

cdr3_aa: CASSLEGGPRGQFF
cdr3_nt: TGTGCCAGCAGCTTAGAGGGCGGGCCCCGGGGGCAGTTCTTC
j_call: TRBJ2-1
v_call: TRBV7-6
clone_size: many
cdr3_length: 14
d_call: .

cdr3_aa: CATSDWTSPDPFNEQFF
cdr3_nt: TGTGCCACCAGTGACTGGACCAGTCCGGATCCCTTCAATGAGCAGTTCTTC
j_call: TRBJ2-1
v_call: TRBV24-1
clone_size: .
cdr3_length: 17
d_call: .

cdr3_aa: CASSFTEEKLFF
cdr3_nt: TGTGCCAGCAGTTTTACTGAGGAAAAACTGTTTTTT
j_call: TRBJ1-4
v_call: TRBV25-1
clone_size: few
cdr3_length: 12
d_call: .

cdr3_aa: CSVGGGQIYEQYF
cdr3_nt: TGCAGCGTTGGGGGAGGGCAGATCTACGAGCAGTACTTC
j_call: TRBJ2-7
v_call: TRBV29-1
clone_size: .
cdr3_length: 13
d_call: TRBD2

cdr3_aa: CASSFGTGGNSPLHF
cdr3_nt: TGTGCCAGCAGCTTCGGGACAGGGGGCAATTCACCCCTCCACTTT
j_call: TRBJ1-6
v_call: TRBV7-2
clone_size: .
cdr3_length: 15
d_call: TRBD1

cdr3_aa: CASSLDRDRTQYF
cdr3_nt: TGTGCCAGCAGCTTAGACAGGGACCGTACGCAGTATTTT
j_call: TRBJ2-3
v_call: TRBV11-2
clone_size: .
cdr3_length: 13
d_call: .

cdr3_aa: CASSTTSGRAPHNEQFF
cdr3_nt: TGTGCCAGCAGCACGACTAGCGGGAGGGCCCCTCACAATGAGCAGTTCTTC
j_call: TRBJ2-1
v_call: TRBV7-2
clone_size: .
cdr3_length: 17
d_call: TRBD2

cdr3_aa: CASSYWRERDTQYF
cdr3_nt: TGTGCCAGCAGTTACTGGAGAGAAAGAGATACGCAGTATTTT
j_call: TRBJ2-3
v_call: TRBV6-5
clone_size: once
cdr3_length: 14
d_call: .

cdr3_aa: CASSVGLVRTGELFF
cdr3_nt: TGTGCCAGCAGCGTAGGACTAGTAAGAACCGGGGAGCTGTTTTTT
j_call: TRBJ2-2
v_call: TRBV9
clone_size: .
cdr3_length: 15
d_call: .

cdr3_aa: CASWATVNTEAFF
cdr3_nt: TGCGCCAGCTGGGCGACCGTGAACACTGAAGCTTTCTTT
j_call: TRBJ1-1
v_call: TRBV5-1
clone_size: .
cdr3_length: 13
d_call: .

cdr3_aa: CASSSSILSGRAYTGELFF
cdr3_nt: TGTGCCAGCAGCTCATCCATTCTTAGCGGGAGGGCGTACACCGGGGAGCTGTTTTTT
j_call: TRBJ2-2
v_call: TRBV11-2
clone_size: many
cdr3_length: 19
d_call: TRBD2

cdr3_aa: CASSHQRGTGGNEQFF
cdr3_nt: TGTGCCAGCAGCCACCAGCGGGGGACTGGCGGCAATGAGCAGTTCTTC
j_call: TRBJ2-1
v_call: TRBV14
clone_size: .
cdr3_length: 16
d_call: TRBD2

cdr3_aa: CAKDRNYGYTF
cdr3_nt: TGTGCCAAAGACCGTAACTATGGCTACACCTTC
j_call: TRBJ1-2
v_call: TRBV10-3
clone_size: few
cdr3_length: 11
d_call: .

cdr3_aa: CASSVGGPNSGNTIYF
cdr3_nt: TGTGCCAGTAGTGTGGGGGGACCCAACTCTGGAAACACCATATATTTT
j_call: TRBJ1-3
v_call: TRBV19
clone_size: .
cdr3_length: 16
d_call: .

cdr3_aa: CASSLTSGDTGELFF
cdr3_nt: TGCGCCAGCAGCTTAACTAGCGGGGACACCGGGGAGCTGTTTTTT
j_call: TRBJ2-2
v_call: TRBV5-1
clone_size: .
cdr3_length: 15
d_call: TRBD2